This T cell receptor beta chain was identified in a study of blood T cell repertoires in COVID-19. Study-level background: The United States, Italy and Spain supplied acute and convalescent COVID-19 samples. In each case, the material was cDNA or gDNA derived from T cells, B-cell-depleted T cells, or PBMCs.

Authors' processing steps: The assay estimated nucleated cells by amplifying reference gene primers. Only in-frame clones appear in the TCRdb table, and some are missing; sequencing was by immunoSEQ multiplex PCR. The V and J calls and the clone size are those of that table, but D and trimming were determined from the DNA. The data contain tens of thousands of clones, approximately 85% of them singletons. From germline, CDR1 is ENHRY and CDR2 SYGVKD. This CDR3 region has 15 residues. J lost 4 bases, V lost 3 bases, and 4 bases had no gene match. The chain joins TRBV10-3 to TRBJ1-1; TRBD1 aligns across 11 bases. Sequences were obtained from peripheral blood. The TCR was taken from a human donor in a cohort sampled during active COVID-19. CDR3 in DNA: TGTGCCATCAGTGATCGGACAGGGGGCGGCACTGAAGCTTTCTTT. It translates to CAISDRTGGGTEAFF.